The 17 T cell receptor beta chains in this list originate from one sample, sequenced in a study of beta chain features in type 1 diabetes. Expressed TCRB transcripts were sequenced because the isolated RNA had all been reverse transcribed beforehand. Method: immunoSEQ multiplex PCR; TCRdb's copy keeps in-frame clones and lacks some. The sample records more than 150,000 clones, around 13% being singletons. The sample taken for sequencing was central memory CD4+ T cells from blood. The receptors shown here come from a woman between 18 and 29 years old in good health.

This clone was counted a few times. The chain combines TRBV30 with TRBJ1-5; TRBD1 matches 7 bases. The V segment lost 5 bases and the J segment 6 bases; nucleotides outside the gene matches: 7. Germline V gene data show CDR1 as GTSNPN and CDR2 as SVGIG (reference sequence). The CDR3 totals 13 residues. The CDR3 protein is CAWDTGVSQPQHF. The CDR3 nucleotides read TGTGCCTGGGATACAGGGGTAAGTCAGCCCCAGCATTTT.

This clone was found once. The chain has TRBV7-3 and TRBJ2-1, with TRBD1 matching 7 bases. Germline lookup yields CDR1 SGHTA and CDR2 FQGTGA. After removal of 4 bases from V and 8 bases from J, the junction contained 2 bases not matched to a gene. The CDR3 runs 12 residues. For the CDR3, the DNA is TGTGCCAGCAGCTCCCAGGGGGATGAGCAGTTCTTC. Translation: CASSSQGDEQFF.

The sample holds a few counts of this clone. J is TRBJ2-3 and V is TRBV27, with 14 bases aligning to TRBD2. Germline CDR1 reads MNHEY; CDR2 reads SMNVEV (reference sequence). With V trimmed by 4 bases and J by 5 bases, 8 bases remained unmatched. This CDR3 region has 17 residues. The DNA of the CDR3 is TGTGCCAGCAGTTCACGACTAGCGGGAGGGCCAGGAGATACGCAGTATTTT. Its translation: CASSSRLAGGPGDTQYF.

This clone was seen only a few times. This sequence joins TRBV9 and TRBJ2-1; 7 bases are a match to TRBD2. This CDR3 contains 12 residues. Germline CDR1 reads SGDLS; CDR2 reads YYNGEE. With V trimmed by 5 bases and J by 7 bases, 3 bases remained unmatched. CDR3 amino acids: CASSEAGNEQFF. CDR3 bases: TGTGCCAGCAGTGAAGCGGGGAATGAGCAGTTCTTC.

The V and J genes are TRBV27 and TRBJ2-1; a possible D gene is TRBD2 (5 bases). Germline V gene data show CDR1 as MNHEY and CDR2 as SMNVEV (reference sequence). Trimming cost V 5 bases and J 4 bases, with 12 bases left between them. The CDR3 totals 14 residues. CDR3 protein: CASSTRNPYNEQFF. In DNA, the CDR3 is TGTGCCAGCAGTACTAGAAACCCTTACAATGAGCAGTTCTTC.

This clone was seen more than once but under ten times. V usage is TRBV2 and J usage is TRBJ1-5, with D uncertain. Per the germline V gene, CDR1 is SNHLY and CDR2 is FYNNEI. With 4 bases removed from V and 6 bases from J, the gap between germline ends came to 10 bases. The length of the CDR3 is 13 residues. The CDR3 sequence: CASSVGLGQPQHF. The CDR3 DNA reads TGTGCCAGCAGTGTTGGGCTGGGTCAGCCCCAGCATTTT.

The chain has TRBV4-3 and TRBJ2-6, with 10 positions matching TRBD1. There are 20 residues in the CDR3. CDR1 and CDR2 from the germline V gene are LGHNA and YSLEER. Losses at the gene ends were 0 bases for V and 1 base for J; bases not matched to a gene: 9. As DNA, the CDR3 is TGCGCCAGCAGCCAAGATCTAATCCCGGGACAGGGGTCTGGGGCCAACGTCCTGACTTTC. This encodes CASSQDLIPGQGSGANVLTF.

This clone has more than one count but fewer than ten. This chain links TRBV14 with TRBJ1-1; 9 bases align to TRBD1. The length of the CDR3 is 15 residues. J was trimmed by 3 bases and V by 0 bases; bases with no gene match: 2. From germline, CDR1 is SGHDN and CDR2 FVKESK. The CDR3 spells CASSQETGGYTEAFF. Written as DNA, the CDR3 is TGTGCCAGCAGCCAAGAAACAGGGGGCTACACTGAAGCTTTCTTT.

This clone was detected many times. The genes are TRBV29-1 and TRBJ2-5; a weak D match, TRBD1 (5 bases). Germline V gene data show CDR1 as SQVTM and CDR2 as ANQGSEA. The germline V and J ends were trimmed by 4 bases and 4 bases, with 10 bases remaining between them. CDR3 length equals 12 residues. CDR3 protein: CSVGQLSETQYF. CDR3 in DNA: TGCAGCGTTGGACAGCTCTCAGAGACCCAGTACTTC.

The genes are TRBV5-6 and TRBJ2-5; D possibly corresponds to TRBD1 (6 bases). Trimming took 4 bases from V and 2 from J, leaving 12 bases between them. Germline-derived CDR1 and CDR2 are SGHDT and YYEEEE. This CDR3 is built from 14 residues. The CDR3: CASSQDSIQETQYF. The CDR3 DNA follows: TGTGCCAGCAGCCAGGACAGTATACAAGAGACCCAGTACTTC.

This clone has only a few counts. The chain recombines TRBV5-1 with TRBJ2-2, with 10 bases identical to TRBD2. Trimming at V came to 2 bases and at J to 4 bases, leaving 5 bases not matched to a gene. Looked up from germline, CDR1 is SGHRS and CDR2 is YFSETQ. This CDR3 is 16 amino acids long. The CDR3 nucleotides read TGCGCCAGCAGCTTAGGACTAGCGGACCTCACCGGGGAGCTGTTTTTT. Its protein is CASSLGLADLTGELFF.

This clone was seen a few times. The V and J genes are TRBV4-2 and TRBJ2-5; a weak D match, TRBD2 (6 bases). This CDR3 has 14 amino acids. Germline V CDR1 and CDR2: LGHNA, YNFKEQ. V lost 5 bases and J lost 4, with 14 bases in between. The CDR3 DNA reads TGTGCCAGCAGCTTAGATCAGCGGGCAGAGACCCAGTACTTC. This sequence encodes CASSLDQRAETQYF.

This chain uses TRBV7-3 with TRBJ2-3; 7 positions match TRBD2. Germline values: CDR1 SGHTA, CDR2 FQGTGA. The CDR3 has 17 amino acids. Trimming at V came to 1 base and at J to 3 bases, leaving 10 bases not matched to a gene. CDR3 nucleotides: TGTGCCAGCAGCTTAAATTCCCCTAGCGGCGGAACAGATACGCAGTATTTT. Residues: CASSLNSPSGGTDTQYF.

This clone was observed a handful of times. The genes are TRBV2 and TRBJ2-1; 8 bases match TRBD2. Germline CDR1 reads SNHLY; CDR2 reads FYNNEI. The length of the CDR3 is 14 residues. The V and J ends lost 5 bases and 2 bases, in that order; junction bases with no gene match: 2. CDR3 loop: CASSSGRAYNEQFF. The CDR3 DNA reads as TGTGCCAGCAGTAGCGGGAGAGCCTACAATGAGCAGTTCTTC. The full variable domain, completed using reference TRBV2 and TRBJ2-1, is EPEVTQTPSHQVTQMGQEVILRCVPISNHLYFYWYRQILGQKVEFLVSFYNNEISEKSEIFDDQFSVERPDGSNFTLKIRSTKLEDSAMYFCASSSGRAYNEQFFGPGTRLTVL.

The chain joins TRBV6-1 to TRBJ1-4; a weak D match, TRBD1 (5 bases). The V end lost 10 bases, the J end lost 4 bases, and 13 bases lay between the germline ends. Per germline, CDR1 MNHNS and CDR2 SASEGT. CDR3 size: 13 residues. The CDR3 here is CATFRQGNEKLFF. DNA for the CDR3: TGTGCCACCTTCCGGCAGGGTAATGAAAAACTGTTTTTT.

This clone was seen a handful of times. The CDR3 here is CSVARVGTGELFF. In DNA, the CDR3 is TGCAGCGTTGCCAGGGTTGGTACCGGGGAGCTGTTTTTT. The J gene is TRBJ2-2, the V gene TRBV29-1; possible D gene TRBD1, 5 bases. From germline, CDR1 is SQVTM and CDR2 ANQGSEA. Trimming pared 4 bases from V and 5 bases from J, leaving 11 bases between. The CDR3 runs 13 residues.

This clone appeared a few times. The V and J genes are TRBV5-1 and TRBJ2-1, with D possibly being TRBD1 (6 bases). This CDR3 spans 12 amino acids. In germline, CDR1 is SGHRS, CDR2 YFSETQ. The ends were cut back, 4 bases at V and 9 bases at J, with 11 bases in the middle. CDR3 residues: CASSPGVREQFF. The CDR3 DNA reads TGCGCCAGCAGCCCAGGGGTGCGTGAGCAGTTCTTC.